The rows below give T cell receptor beta chains drawn from one sample of a study of shared clonotypes between healthy human individuals. The data were produced by immunoSEQ multiplex PCR, yet TCRdb's version contains in-frame clones alone and is incomplete. The table includes 450,000 to 500,000 clones, approximately 78% detected once. The specimen sequenced was PBMCs. The receptors stem from a woman aged 40-49 years in good health. Some clones in this sample may be carry-over from other donors' samples. Both conserved end residues are part of each CDR3. Each record gives: CDR3 DNA, CDR3 protein, D gene, J gene, clone size, V gene. D genes are given only for firm matches. Not all rows give a size; the values are once, few, many and, for expanded clones, a class.

CDR3nt: TGTGCCAGCAGTCTCGGACTAGCGGGAGTGGGTGAGCAGTTCTTC
CDR3aa: CASSLGLAGVGEQFF
d_gene: TRBD2
j_gene: TRBJ2-1
abundance: NA
v_gene: TRBV28

CDR3nt: TGTGCCAGCAGCGGACTAGCAGGAAACATTCAGTACTTC
CDR3aa: CASSGLAGNIQYF
d_gene: TRBD2
j_gene: TRBJ2-4
abundance: NA
v_gene: TRBV6-1

CDR3nt: TGCGCCAGCAGCTCTTCCGGGACCGACGAACTCCAGTACTTC
CDR3aa: CASSSSGTDELQYF
d_gene: NA
j_gene: TRBJ2-7
abundance: NA
v_gene: TRBV5-1

CDR3nt: TGTGCCAGCTCACCGTCCGTAACCGGGGGTTACGAGCAGTACTTC
CDR3aa: CASSPSVTGGYEQYF
d_gene: NA
j_gene: TRBJ2-7
abundance: NA
v_gene: TRBV18

CDR3nt: TGTGCCACCAGCAGCTCCGGGGTTGTGACCCAGTACTTC
CDR3aa: CATSSSGVVTQYF
d_gene: NA
j_gene: TRBJ2-5
abundance: NA
v_gene: TRBV15

CDR3nt: TGTGCCAGCAGCACCCCTGGCGTTCGCGAGCAGTACTTC
CDR3aa: CASSTPGVREQYF
d_gene: NA
j_gene: TRBJ2-7
abundance: NA
v_gene: TRBV21-1

CDR3nt: TGTGCCACCAGCAGAGTTTGGGGGGTCATGCAGTTCTTC
CDR3aa: CATSRVWGVMQFF
d_gene: NA
j_gene: TRBJ2-1
abundance: NA
v_gene: TRBV15

CDR3nt: TGTGCCAGCAGCCTAGGGACAGGGACCAACTATGGCTACACCTTC
CDR3aa: CASSLGTGTNYGYTF
d_gene: TRBD1
j_gene: TRBJ1-2
abundance: once
v_gene: TRBV5-4

CDR3nt: TGTGCCAGCAGCGCCCCCACACAGGGTCTACATGGCTACACCTTC
CDR3aa: CASSAPTQGLHGYTF
d_gene: NA
j_gene: TRBJ1-2
abundance: once
v_gene: TRBV28

CDR3nt: TGCAGTGGAGGGATCCGAAATGAGCAGTTCTTC
CDR3aa: CSGGIRNEQFF
d_gene: NA
j_gene: TRBJ2-1
abundance: NA
v_gene: TRBV20-1

CDR3nt: TGTGCCAGCAGCTTAGTAGGTCAGAGCTCCTACAATGAGCAGTTCTTC
CDR3aa: CASSLVGQSSYNEQFF
d_gene: NA
j_gene: TRBJ2-1
abundance: NA
v_gene: TRBV13

CDR3nt: TGTGCCAGCAGCCCAAATGGGGGGGTGGGCGAAAAACTGTTTTTT
CDR3aa: CASSPNGGVGEKLFF
d_gene: NA
j_gene: TRBJ1-4
abundance: NA
v_gene: TRBV9

CDR3nt: TGCAGCGTTGAAGATGAGCGCGGGAGGGTCAATGAGCAGTTCTTC
CDR3aa: CSVEDERGRVNEQFF
d_gene: TRBD2
j_gene: TRBJ2-1
abundance: NA
v_gene: TRBV29-1

CDR3nt: TGTGCCAGCAGTGAAGCTGGTAGCGGGAGAGACATTCAGTACTTC
CDR3aa: CASSEAGSGRDIQYF
d_gene: TRBD2
j_gene: TRBJ2-4
abundance: NA
v_gene: TRBV6-1

CDR3nt: TGTGCCAGTAGCCCATCCCCCGGGAGCTCTGGGGCCAACGTCCTGACTTTC
CDR3aa: CASSPSPGSSGANVLTF
d_gene: NA
j_gene: TRBJ2-6
abundance: NA
v_gene: TRBV19

CDR3nt: TGTGCCGGACGCGGGACTAGCGGGAGGGCCACCGGGGAGCTGTTTTTT
CDR3aa: CAGRGTSGRATGELFF
d_gene: TRBD2
j_gene: TRBJ2-2
abundance: NA
v_gene: TRBV2

CDR3nt: TGTGCCAGCAGTGACGGACAGGTTCCTGAAAAACTGTTTTTT
CDR3aa: CASSDGQVPEKLFF
d_gene: TRBD1
j_gene: TRBJ1-4
abundance: NA
v_gene: TRBV28

CDR3nt: TGCGCCAGCAGGACTAGCGGGAGCCAAGAGGAGACCCAGTACTTC
CDR3aa: CASRTSGSQEETQYF
d_gene: TRBD2
j_gene: TRBJ2-5
abundance: NA
v_gene: TRBV5-1

CDR3nt: TGTGCCAGCAGTTTATCGCGCGAGACCCAGTACTTC
CDR3aa: CASSLSRETQYF
d_gene: NA
j_gene: TRBJ2-5
abundance: NA
v_gene: TRBV28

CDR3nt: TGTGCCATCAGAAAGACAGGAACCACAGATACGCAGTATTTT
CDR3aa: CAIRKTGTTDTQYF
d_gene: NA
j_gene: TRBJ2-3
abundance: NA
v_gene: TRBV10-3

CDR3nt: TGTGCCAGCAGCGAGCTCTCTGGGGCCAACGTCCTGACTTTC
CDR3aa: CASSELSGANVLTF
d_gene: NA
j_gene: TRBJ2-6
abundance: NA
v_gene: TRBV7-3

CDR3nt: TGTGCCAGTAGTACCCTAGGTCGACAGGGAATGTCGGGGGAGCTGTTTTTT
CDR3aa: CASSTLGRQGMSGELFF
d_gene: TRBD1
j_gene: TRBJ2-2
abundance: NA
v_gene: TRBV19

CDR3nt: TGTGCCAGCAGTGATTTGGGGGCGAACACTGAAGCTTTCTTT
CDR3aa: CASSDLGANTEAFF
d_gene: NA
j_gene: TRBJ1-1
abundance: NA
v_gene: TRBV2

CDR3nt: TGTGCCAGCTCACCACTTCCCCGGACAGGGGAAAAACTGTTTTTT
CDR3aa: CASSPLPRTGEKLFF
d_gene: TRBD1
j_gene: TRBJ1-4
abundance: NA
v_gene: TRBV18

CDR3nt: TGTGCCAGCAGTGAAGGACCGATGGGCTACACCTTC
CDR3aa: CASSEGPMGYTF
d_gene: NA
j_gene: TRBJ1-2
abundance: NA
v_gene: TRBV2

CDR3nt: TGCGCCAGCAGCCAGCTAGCACTGAGCTCCTACAATGAGCAGTTCTTC
CDR3aa: CASSQLALSSYNEQFF
d_gene: NA
j_gene: TRBJ2-1
abundance: NA
v_gene: TRBV4-1

CDR3nt: TGTGCCAGCAGCTCCCCGACAGGGGAAGGAGGAAAACTGTTTTTT
CDR3aa: CASSSPTGEGGKLFF
d_gene: TRBD1
j_gene: TRBJ1-4
abundance: NA
v_gene: TRBV7-9

CDR3nt: TGTGCCAGCAGCGTAGTGGGGGGAGCCAGAGATACGCAGTATTTT
CDR3aa: CASSVVGGARDTQYF
d_gene: NA
j_gene: TRBJ2-3
abundance: NA
v_gene: TRBV9

CDR3nt: TGTGCCTGGATTCAGAGGGAGGCGGGGGAGCAGTACTTC
CDR3aa: CAWIQREAGEQYF
d_gene: NA
j_gene: TRBJ2-7
abundance: NA
v_gene: TRBV30

CDR3nt: TGCGCCAGCAGCTTGGAAGCAGTAAACTATGGCTACACCTTC
CDR3aa: CASSLEAVNYGYTF
d_gene: NA
j_gene: TRBJ1-2
abundance: NA
v_gene: TRBV5-1

CDR3nt: TGTGCCAGTAAAATACCGGGGTTTTACACTGAAGCTTTCTTT
CDR3aa: CASKIPGFYTEAFF
d_gene: NA
j_gene: TRBJ1-1
abundance: NA
v_gene: TRBV19

CDR3nt: TGTGCCAGCAGCTTAGGGGGAGTGGAGGAGACCCAGTACTTC
CDR3aa: CASSLGGVEETQYF
d_gene: NA
j_gene: TRBJ2-5
abundance: once
v_gene: TRBV7-8

CDR3nt: TGTGCCAGCAGCATGAATGAAAAACTGTTTTTT
CDR3aa: CASSMNEKLFF
d_gene: NA
j_gene: TRBJ1-4
abundance: NA
v_gene: TRBV7-9

CDR3nt: TGTGCCAGCAAATCAAGGGGAAAAGGGGTTCCAAAACTGTTTTTT
CDR3aa: CASKSRGKGVPKLFF
d_gene: NA
j_gene: TRBJ1-4
abundance: NA
v_gene: TRBV6-5

CDR3nt: TGCGCCAGCAGGGGGGAGGGCACTGAAGCTTTCTTT
CDR3aa: CASRGEGTEAFF
d_gene: NA
j_gene: TRBJ1-1
abundance: NA
v_gene: TRBV5-1

CDR3nt: TGTGCCATCAGTGTAGGACAGAGTGATGGCTATGGCTACACCTTC
CDR3aa: CAISVGQSDGYGYTF
d_gene: NA
j_gene: TRBJ1-2
abundance: NA
v_gene: TRBV10-3

CDR3nt: TGTGCCAGCAGTGGACCCAACTTTGGTACCGGGGAGCTGTTTTTT
CDR3aa: CASSGPNFGTGELFF
d_gene: NA
j_gene: TRBJ2-2
abundance: NA
v_gene: TRBV25-1

CDR3nt: TGTGCCAGCAGCCCCCGCGACAGGGTGGTCGCTGAAGCTTTCTTT
CDR3aa: CASSPRDRVVAEAFF
d_gene: TRBD1
j_gene: TRBJ1-1
abundance: NA
v_gene: TRBV11-1

CDR3nt: TGCGCCAGCAGCCCCGGGCCCTTCCGGGGCACAGATACGCAGTATTTT
CDR3aa: CASSPGPFRGTDTQYF
d_gene: NA
j_gene: TRBJ2-3
abundance: NA
v_gene: TRBV4-1

CDR3nt: TGTGCCAGCAGCTTAAACGGGGTCTCCTACAATGAGCAGTTCTTC
CDR3aa: CASSLNGVSYNEQFF
d_gene: NA
j_gene: TRBJ2-1
abundance: few
v_gene: TRBV11-3

CDR3nt: TGTGCCAGCAGCGCGGGACTAGCGGGAGCGGGGGAGCAGTACTTC
CDR3aa: CASSAGLAGAGEQYF
d_gene: TRBD2
j_gene: TRBJ2-7
abundance: NA
v_gene: TRBV2

CDR3nt: TGCGCCAGCAGCCCGGGACAGGCAAACTCGTATGGCTACACCTTC
CDR3aa: CASSPGQANSYGYTF
d_gene: TRBD1
j_gene: TRBJ1-2
abundance: few
v_gene: TRBV5-1

CDR3nt: TGTGCCAGCAGTGGGCGGATCGGGGGGGAAAGACGCGAGCAGTACTTC
CDR3aa: CASSGRIGGERREQYF
d_gene: TRBD2
j_gene: TRBJ2-7
abundance: few
v_gene: TRBV6-1

CDR3nt: TGTGCCAGCAGACAGGACAGGTTAGCCAAAAACATTCAGTACTTC
CDR3aa: CASRQDRLAKNIQYF
d_gene: TRBD1
j_gene: TRBJ2-4
abundance: NA
v_gene: TRBV2

CDR3nt: TGTGCCAGCAGCAGCTGGACTAGCGGGGCCTTTGAGACCCAGTACTTC
CDR3aa: CASSSWTSGAFETQYF
d_gene: NA
j_gene: TRBJ2-5
abundance: NA
v_gene: TRBV21-1

CDR3nt: TGCGCCAGCAGTGAGTCGACTCGGGACACTGAAGCTTTCTTT
CDR3aa: CASSESTRDTEAFF
d_gene: NA
j_gene: TRBJ1-1
abundance: NA
v_gene: TRBV10-2

CDR3nt: TGTGCCAGCAGTCGGACAGGTTACAATGAGCAGTTCTTC
CDR3aa: CASSRTGYNEQFF
d_gene: TRBD1
j_gene: TRBJ2-1
abundance: NA
v_gene: TRBV6-6

CDR3nt: TGTGCCAGCAGCGCAGGGGGAAGCTCCTATAATTCACCCCTCCACTTT
CDR3aa: CASSAGGSSYNSPLHF
d_gene: TRBD1
j_gene: TRBJ1-6
abundance: NA
v_gene: TRBV6-4

CDR3nt: TGCGCCAGCAGCCCTTCTTACTCCTACAATGAGCAGTTCTTC
CDR3aa: CASSPSYSYNEQFF
d_gene: NA
j_gene: TRBJ2-1
abundance: NA
v_gene: TRBV4-3

CDR3nt: TGTGCCAGCTCACCACCGTCCCGGGACGTAAGCTCTGGAAACACCATATATTTT
CDR3aa: CASSPPSRDVSSGNTIYF
d_gene: NA
j_gene: TRBJ1-3
abundance: NA
v_gene: TRBV18

CDR3nt: TGTGCCAGCAGTTACTTGCGGCCCTCTGGGGCCAACGTCCTGACTTTC
CDR3aa: CASSYLRPSGANVLTF
d_gene: NA
j_gene: TRBJ2-6
abundance: NA
v_gene: TRBV6-5

CDR3nt: TGTGCCAGTAGTATAGGGACCGTTATGAACACTGAAGCTTTCTTT
CDR3aa: CASSIGTVMNTEAFF
d_gene: NA
j_gene: TRBJ1-1
abundance: few
v_gene: TRBV19

CDR3nt: TGTGCCAGCAGCGTATCGGGCACAGATACGCAGTATTTT
CDR3aa: CASSVSGTDTQYF
d_gene: NA
j_gene: TRBJ2-3
abundance: NA
v_gene: TRBV2

CDR3nt: TGCGCCAGCAGCCAAGATTATAGGGGACAGGGGGCCTACAATGAGCAGTTCTTC
CDR3aa: CASSQDYRGQGAYNEQFF
d_gene: TRBD1
j_gene: TRBJ2-1
abundance: once
v_gene: TRBV4-3

CDR3nt: TGTGCCAGCAGCGTGGGACAGGGGGTCATCTACGAGCAGTACTTC
CDR3aa: CASSVGQGVIYEQYF
d_gene: TRBD1
j_gene: TRBJ2-7
abundance: once
v_gene: TRBV9